Following are 18 T cell receptor beta chains from one sample sequenced in a study of blood T cell repertoires in COVID-19. Sequencing used immunoSEQ multiplex PCR; TCRdb keeps in-frame clones, though not all of them. The sample lists 170,000 or so clones, around 87% occurring once. Sequenced material: peripheral blood. These receptors were collected from a man between 60 and 70 years old with COVID-19, enrolled during active disease.

V gene TRBV19 combines with J gene TRBJ1-1, with D possibly matching TRBD1 (6 bases). The CDR3 extends over 15 amino acids. Germline loops: CDR1 LNHDA, CDR2 SQIVND (reference sequence). Trimming took off 2 bases at V and 1 base at J, with 11 bases between the two ends. The DNA of the CDR3 is TGTGCCAGTAGTATAACCGGGACACGGAACACTGAAGCTTTCTTT. Translated: CASSITGTRNTEAFF.

This chain joins TRBV5-1 and TRBJ1-1; D is unresolved. Trimming left V 4 bases short and J 4 bases short, with 11 bases between. The CDR3 spans 13 residues. Germline V lookup: CDR1 SGHRS, CDR2 YFSETQ. The CDR3 here is CASSPGTITEAFF. In DNA form, the CDR3 reads TGCGCCAGCAGCCCTGGAACTATCACTGAAGCTTTCTTT.

The chain carries TRBV4-1 and TRBJ2-1; 8 nucleotides match TRBD2. CDR3 length equals 20 residues. Germline V gene data show CDR1 as MGHRA and CDR2 as YSYEKL. V was pared by 1 base and J by 3 bases, with 17 bases of the junction left unmatched. In DNA, the CDR3 is TGCGCCAGCAGCCAAGGTCCTATATCCTCCGGGAGGGGCCTCTACAATGAGCAGTTCTTC. Its protein product is CASSQGPISSGRGLYNEQFF.

The genes are TRBV24-1 and TRBJ2-2; TRBD1 matches at 10 bases. V shed 4 bases and J 5 bases; nucleotides not matched to a gene: 3. The CDR3 totals 15 residues. CDR1 is KGHDR and CDR2 is SFDVKD in the germline V gene. CDR3 in DNA: TGTGCCACCAGTGACTGGGACAGGGGTACCGGGGAGCTGTTTTTT. Protein sequence: CATSDWDRGTGELFF.

The rearrangement joins TRBV7-3 to TRBJ2-1, with 9 positions matching TRBD1. CDR1 is SGHTA, CDR2 FQGTGA, per germline. The J segment lost 3 bases and the V segment lost 5 bases, leaving 8 bases of the junction unmatched. The CDR3 sequence is 16 residues long. The CDR3 here is CASSNIGTGLYNEQFF. The CDR3 coding sequence is TGTGCCAGCAGCAATATTGGGACAGGGCTCTACAATGAGCAGTTCTTC.

This chain uses TRBV11-2 with TRBJ1-2; TRBD1 aligns across 7 bases. Unmatched junction bases numbered 4, after V lost 4 bases and J lost 8 bases. There are 12 residues in the CDR3. Germline CDR1 reads SGHAT; CDR2 reads FQNNGV. In nucleotides, the CDR3 is TGTGCCAGCAGCTCGACAGGGTACGGCTACACCTTC. It yields the protein CASSSTGYGYTF.

The chain joins TRBV7-2 to TRBJ1-1, with unresolved D. Germline V gene sequence: CDR1 SGHTA, CDR2 FQGNSA. Trimming left V 1 base short and J 1 base short, with 10 bases between. The CDR3 runs 15 residues. As DNA, the CDR3 is TGTGCCAGCAGCTTAGTTGCGTATACGAACACTGAAGCTTTCTTT. Encoded protein: CASSLVAYTNTEAFF.

This chain uses TRBV7-9 with TRBJ2-3, with 9 bases identical to TRBD2. With V trimmed by 5 bases and J by 4 bases, 7 bases remained unmatched. The CDR3 extends over 15 amino acids. Germline assignment: CDR1 SEHNR and CDR2 FQNEAQ (reference sequence). The CDR3 DNA sequence: TGTGCCAGCAGCGAAAGCGGGGGGAAGGCAGATACGCAGTATTTT. Its translation is CASSESGGKADTQYF. The full variable domain, its missing parts supplied by reference TRBV7-9 and TRBJ2-3, is DTGVSQNPRHKITKRGQNVTFRCDPISEHNRLYWYRQTLGQGPEFLTYFQNEAQLEKSRLLSDRFSAERPKGSFSTLEIQRTEQGDSAMYLCASSESGGKADTQYFGPGTRLTVL.

The chain is built from TRBV7-3 and TRBJ2-1; 8 bases map to TRBD2. This CDR3 has 15 residues. The germline V gene has CDR1 SGHTA and CDR2 FQGTGA. J lost 7 bases, V lost 1 base, and 6 bases had no gene match. DNA of the CDR3: TGTGCCAGCAGCTTAAGCGCGGGGGGCGGAAATGAGCAGTTCTTC. Translating it yields CASSLSAGGGNEQFF.

The chain links TRBV19 to TRBJ1-5; 7 bases fit TRBD1. Germline V gene sequence: CDR1 LNHDA, CDR2 SQIVND (reference sequence). The CDR3 sequence is 13 residues long. Trimming removed 11 bases from V and 4 bases from J; junction bases left unmatched: 8. The CDR3 loop is CAAGQTGNQPQHF. CDR3 in DNA: TGTGCCGCGGGCCAGACAGGGAATCAGCCCCAGCATTTT.

This clone has only a few counts. V gene TRBV7-2 combines with J gene TRBJ1-2, with 7 positions matching TRBD1. The CDR3 runs to 16 residues. CDR1 and CDR2 (germline): SGHTA, FQGNSA. After removal of 0 bases from V and 7 bases from J, the junction contained 11 bases not matched to a gene. The CDR3 reads CASSLAIGGGSGGYTF. CDR3 coding DNA: TGTGCCAGCAGCTTAGCTATAGGAGGGGGCTCTGGTGGCTACACCTTC.

About this clone itself: One end of the junction varies from germline; a read error may be responsible. This chain joins TRBV7-3 and TRBJ1-2, with no clear D. CDR3 size: 13 residues. Germline V gene lookup returns CDR1 SGHTA and CDR2 FQGTGA. This chain's CDR3 is CASSLTGADPLNF. In DNA, the CDR3 is TGTGCCAGCAGCTTAACGGGAGCGGACCCCCTAAACTTC.

The chain employs TRBV19 and TRBJ1-6; 9 nucleotides line up with TRBD1. Unmatched junction bases numbered 0, after V lost 8 bases and J lost 7 bases. Germline V CDR1 and CDR2: LNHDA, SQIVND (reference sequence). This CDR3 comprises 12 residues. CDR3 protein: CASGQGNSPLHF. In DNA form, the CDR3 reads TGTGCCAGTGGACAGGGGAATTCACCCCTCCACTTT. Together with reference TRBV19 and TRBJ1-6, the CDR3 gives the full variable domain: DGGITQSPKYLFRKEGQNVTLSCEQNLNHDAMYWYRQDPGQGLRLIYYSQIVNDFQKGDIAEGYSVSREKKESFPLTVTSAQKNPTAFYLCASGQGNSPLHFGNGTRLTVT.

The chain is built from TRBV9 and TRBJ2-1; 8 bases fit TRBD2. With 4 bases clipped from V and 4 bases from J, the junction kept 16 bases outside the gene matches. This CDR3 comprises 18 residues. Germline V gene sequence: CDR1 SGDLS, CDR2 YYNGEE. The CDR3 coding sequence is TGTGCCAGCAGCACAACCTCCGGACTAGCTTATTCGTACAATGAGCAGTTCTTC. It translates to CASSTTSGLAYSYNEQFF.

The rearrangement joins TRBV28 to TRBJ2-3, with a possible D match to TRBD1 (5 bases). The CDR3 loop spans 14 amino acids. Trimming took off 6 bases at V and 1 base at J, with 11 bases between the two ends. The germline V gene encodes CDR1 MDHEN and CDR2 SYDVKM. CDR3 sequence: CASSQQGGTDTQYF. Here the CDR3 DNA reads TGTGCCAGCAGCCAACAAGGGGGCACAGATACGCAGTATTTT.

This clone was observed once. CDR3 amino acids: CASSLAGAYGNTIYF. The CDR3 DNA reads TGTGCCAGCAGCTTGGCGGGCGCTTATGGAAACACCATATATTTT. The chain uses TRBV7-2 and TRBJ1-3; D remains ambiguous. Trimming cost V 3 bases and J 3 bases, with 12 bases left between them. This CDR3 is built from 15 residues. Germline V gives CDR1 SGHTA, CDR2 FQGNSA.

The chain joins TRBV29-1 to TRBJ2-7; 7 nucleotides line up with TRBD2. Germline CDR1 reads SQVTM; CDR2 reads ANQGSEA. The CDR3 loop spans 13 amino acids. V gave up 4 bases and J gave up 0 bases; unmatched junction bases: 3. CDR3 DNA sequence: TGCAGCGTTGGGGAGGGCCGCTCCTACGAGCAGTACTTC. Amino acid sequence: CSVGEGRSYEQYF.

The chain combines TRBV6-2 or TRBV6-3 with TRBJ2-7; 11 nucleotides match TRBD2. V lost 5 bases, J lost 4 bases, and 7 bases stayed unmatched. The CDR3 totals 15 residues. Germline-derived CDR1 and CDR2 are MNHEY and SVGEGT. The CDR3: CASSDGTSGGYEQYF. CDR3 nucleotides: TGTGCCAGCAGTGACGGGACTAGCGGTGGGTACGAGCAGTACTTC.